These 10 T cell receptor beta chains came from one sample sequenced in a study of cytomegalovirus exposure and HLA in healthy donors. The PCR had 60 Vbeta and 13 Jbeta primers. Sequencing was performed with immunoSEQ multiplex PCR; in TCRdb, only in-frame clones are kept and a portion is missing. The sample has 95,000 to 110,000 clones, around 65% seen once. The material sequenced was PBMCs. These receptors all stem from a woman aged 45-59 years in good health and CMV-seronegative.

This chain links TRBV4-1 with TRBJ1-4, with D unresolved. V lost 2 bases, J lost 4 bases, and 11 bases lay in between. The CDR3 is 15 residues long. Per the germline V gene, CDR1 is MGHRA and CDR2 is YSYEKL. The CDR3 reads CASSQLGLNNEKLFF. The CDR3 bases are TGCGCCAGCAGCCAACTTGGGCTCAATAATGAAAAACTGTTTTTT.

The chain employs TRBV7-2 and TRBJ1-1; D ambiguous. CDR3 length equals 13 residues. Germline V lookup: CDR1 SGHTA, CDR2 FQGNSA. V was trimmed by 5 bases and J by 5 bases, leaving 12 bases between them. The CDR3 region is CASSPDRRTEAFF. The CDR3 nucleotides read TGTGCCAGCAGCCCCGACCGGAGGACTGAAGCTTTCTTT. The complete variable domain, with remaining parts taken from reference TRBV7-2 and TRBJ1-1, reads GAGVSQSPSNKVTEKGKDVELRCDPISGHTALYWYRQSLGQGLEFLIYFQGNSAPDKSGLPSDRFSAERTGGSVSTLTIQRTQQEDSAVYLCASSPDRRTEAFFGQGTRLTVV.

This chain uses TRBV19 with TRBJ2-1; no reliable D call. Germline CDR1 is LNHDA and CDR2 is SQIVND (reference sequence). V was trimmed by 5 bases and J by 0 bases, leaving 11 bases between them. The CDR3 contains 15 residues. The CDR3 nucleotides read TGTGCCAGTAGTTGGTCCCTGAGCTCCTACAATGAGCAGTTCTTC. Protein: CASSWSLSSYNEQFF.

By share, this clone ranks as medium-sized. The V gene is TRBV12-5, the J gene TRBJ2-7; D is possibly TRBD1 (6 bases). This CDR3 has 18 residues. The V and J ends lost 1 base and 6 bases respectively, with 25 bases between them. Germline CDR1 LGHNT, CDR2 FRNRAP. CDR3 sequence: CASGLAQTSRYRGGEQYF. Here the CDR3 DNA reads TGTGCTAGTGGTTTGGCTCAAACCTCGAGGTATCGAGGGGGCGAGCAGTACTTC.

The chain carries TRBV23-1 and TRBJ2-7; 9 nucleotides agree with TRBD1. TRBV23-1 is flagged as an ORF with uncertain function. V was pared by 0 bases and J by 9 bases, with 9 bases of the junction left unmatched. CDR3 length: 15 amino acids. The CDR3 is CASSQSGRTGVAQYF. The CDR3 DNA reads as TGCGCCAGCAGTCAATCGGGACGGACAGGGGTGGCGCAGTACTTC.

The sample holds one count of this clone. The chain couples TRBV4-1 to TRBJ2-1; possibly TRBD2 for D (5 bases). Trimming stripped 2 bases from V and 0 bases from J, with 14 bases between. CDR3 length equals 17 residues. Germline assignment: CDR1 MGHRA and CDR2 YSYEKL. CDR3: CASSQRVSGRSYNEQFF. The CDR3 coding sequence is TGCGCCAGCAGCCAACGGGTCAGCGGTCGCTCCTACAATGAGCAGTTCTTC.

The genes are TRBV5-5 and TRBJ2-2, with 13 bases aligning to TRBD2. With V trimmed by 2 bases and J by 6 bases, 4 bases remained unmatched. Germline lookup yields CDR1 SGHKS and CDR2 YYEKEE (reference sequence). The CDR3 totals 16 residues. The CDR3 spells CASSLTSGRAPGELFF. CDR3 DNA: TGTGCCAGCAGCTTAACTAGCGGGAGGGCCCCCGGGGAGCTGTTTTTT.

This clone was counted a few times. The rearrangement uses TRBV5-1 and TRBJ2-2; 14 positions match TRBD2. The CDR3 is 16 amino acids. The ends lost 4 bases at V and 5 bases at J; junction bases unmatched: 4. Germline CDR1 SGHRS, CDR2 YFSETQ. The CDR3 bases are TGCGCCAGCAGCCCGGGGACTAGCGGGGGAACCGGGGAGCTGTTTTTT. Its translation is CASSPGTSGGTGELFF.

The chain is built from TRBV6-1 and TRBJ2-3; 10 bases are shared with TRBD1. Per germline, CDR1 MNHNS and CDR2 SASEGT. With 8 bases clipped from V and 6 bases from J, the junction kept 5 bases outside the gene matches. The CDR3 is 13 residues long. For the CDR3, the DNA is TGTGCCAGCCTATGGACAGGGGGGGATACGCAGTATTTT. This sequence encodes CASLWTGGDTQYF.

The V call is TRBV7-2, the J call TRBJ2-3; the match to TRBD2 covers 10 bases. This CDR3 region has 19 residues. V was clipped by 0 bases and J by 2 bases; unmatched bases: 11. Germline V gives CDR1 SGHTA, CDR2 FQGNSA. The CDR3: CASSLARASGSLPTDTQYF. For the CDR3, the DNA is TGTGCCAGCAGCTTAGCGAGGGCTAGCGGGAGCCTACCCACAGATACGCAGTATTTT.